This T cell receptor (beta chain) was documented in a study of T and B cells in COVID-19 patients (dated by TCRdb to about 2020). Regarding the study in general: In this study, adaptive immunity was profiled in COVID-19 patients who either had active infection or had recovered, using TRB and IGH repertoire sequencing of peripheral blood. The recovered cohort included more than 15 patients who contributed about 21 samples, and most of those patients had mild to moderate COVID-19 that was managed on an outpatient basis. Median age was about 32 years in the recovered cohort versus about 67 years in the active-infection cohort. Critical illness requiring mechanical ventilation or ECMO was present in about 65% of the 20 patients in the active-infection cohort. Of the 20 patients in the active-infection cohort, about 18 had comorbidities associated with unfavorable COVID-19 outcome. The repository of TCR and BCR sequences included some 70 time points from 35 to 45 patients, and more than 7.5 million TCR sequences were analysed. A couple of patients were in both the active and recovered cohorts because samples existed from active disease and from after recovery. Repertoire analyses used an age-matched reference group of approximately 40 healthy donors who were negative for COVID-19 antibodies as the comparison. As many as 9 follow-up blood samples were taken per patient, and some of the samples covered different disease stages within the same individual. General conclusions and limits of the study: The size of the cohort was considered insufficient for assessing HLA contributions to COVID-19 susceptibility or severity. The reported TCR clusters were stated to require prospective validation before clinical use. Few blood samples were available from mildly ill patients while symptoms were present or from severe cases at early time points. In active COVID-19, TRB repertoires were highly clonal, while at recovery, diversity and richness increased above the levels seen in healthy donors. Patients with COVID-19 were reported to show strongly skewed TRBV/TRBJ gene usage. Specific T cell subsets (CD4+/Treg/CD8+) and sorted SARS-CoV-2-responsive or tetramer+ T cells had not yet been sequenced, and the corresponding sequencing experiments were ongoing. The recovered cohort had 2,400 or so exclusive TCR clusters, including over 30 low-pGen clusters.

There are 16 amino acids in the CDR3, from cysteine to phenylalanine inclusive. The CDR3 DNA has 48 bases and is translated from base 1. V was cut back by 3 bases and J by 0 bases, leaving a gap of 11 bases between them. The germline V gene (reference sequence) sets CDR1 to SEHNR and CDR2 to FQNEAQ. Remarks on this clonotype: No cognate antigen has been identified for it. It has no much larger one-base neighbor in the sample; base qualities were not kept.

TRB repertoires were amplified from around 250-460 ng of genomic DNA extracted from blood. The sample was run on an Illumina MiSeq. Multiplex PCR with BIOMED2 TRB-A/B primer pools was used to amplify the TRB rearrangements. Two consecutive PCRs added Illumina-compatible adapters and 7-nucleotide sample barcodes to the amplicons. Phusion HS II polymerase was used for all library PCRs. Amplicons were purified from gel with the NucleoSpin Gel and PCR Clean-up kit, quantified on Qubit, and pooled at roughly 4 nM. Amplicon pool quality was checked on an Agilent 2100 Bioanalyzer before Illumina next-generation sequencing. On the authors' methods: Annotation of TRB rearrangements was done in MiXCR 3.0.8 with the default MiXCR reference library. Sequences with fewer than 2 reads and non-productive reads were filtered out, and every unique CDR3 nucleotide sequence was treated as a single clone. Clonality, diversity, richness and V-J gene usage were computed in R 3.5.1. GLIPH2 was used for TCR clustering by CDR3 similarity, and generation probabilities were calculated by OLGA. GLIPH2 clusters were kept only when the clusters contained at least four unique TCR clonotypes present in at least three individuals. TCRdb handled the public reads itself, with Q25 trimming in fastp and clone calling in MiXCR, and kept productive beta chains. One record per CDR3 amino acid sequence lists the most common genes and DNA. The V and J calls follow TCRdb's processing rather than the paper's. Present in this sample are 7,500 to 9,500 distinct CDR3 sequences, roughly 31% of which were seen just once. The leading ten clones occupy under 25% of the sample.

Source material: blood. This clonotype originated in a human donor who had recovered from COVID-19. The rearranged segments are TRBV7-9 and TRBJ2-2, with no confident D gene call. The nucleotide sequence reads as follows: TGTGCCAGCAGCTTGGAGAGAAGATCGAACACCGGGGAGCTGTTTTTT. This codes for CASSLERRSNTGELFF.